This T cell receptor (beta chain) was recovered during a study of Graves' ophthalmopathy and Graves' hyperthyroidism. Background on the study: Calling hyperthyroidism stable required that no ophthalmopathy show up within 18 months of follow-up. Study-level results: Researchers report that a 13-signature model separated ophthalmopathy from stable hyperthyroidism, posting around 86% sensitivity and roughly 81% specificity.

Other autoimmune diseases, uncontrolled infections, pregnancy or lactation excluded patients from enrollment. This clonotype was picked up many times. The antigen is not known. The germline CDR1 and CDR2 sequences are MNHNY and SVGAGI (reference sequence). J gave up 5 bases and V 6 bases, and 4 bases lay outside the gene matches. The CDR3 contains 12 residues. Researchers took RNA transcripts and amplified TCR beta CDR3 regions from them. HTBI-primed first-round RT-PCR preceded second-round multiplex PCR. TCRdb recomputed calls from the multiplex PCR reads with MiXCR, one row per CDR3 protein. The sample contains roughly 1.1 million distinct CDR3 sequences, 36% of which appear only once.

Sequenced sample: peripheral blood or thyroid tissue (not recorded which). The chain is built from TRBV6-6 and TRBJ2-7, with 7 nucleotides matching TRBD1. The sequence came from an adult man with Graves' hyperthyroidism. Here the CDR3 reads CASRMTGNEQYF. The CDR3 nucleotides are TGTGCCAGCAGAATGACAGGGAACGAGCAGTACTTC.